One sample yielded the 9 T cell receptor beta chains listed below, sequenced in a study of OX40 agonist ivuxolimab in advanced cancers. Produced via immunoSEQ multiplex PCR; TCRdb's table is partial and in-frame only. The sample includes approximately 100,000 clones, around nine tenths of them seen just once. This specimen consisted of CD4+ or CD8+ T cells sorted from blood, obtained in a trial of the OX40 agonist ivuxolimab. The receptor set was obtained from an adult with an advanced solid tumor such as melanoma, head and neck, liver or kidney cancer.

A single count supports this clone. The chain links TRBV7-2 to TRBJ2-7; 8 nucleotides agree with TRBD2. V trimming: 4 bases; J trimming: 3 bases; junction bases outside the gene matches: 2. There are 13 residues in the CDR3. Germline V CDR1 and CDR2: SGHTA, FQGNSA. CDR3 DNA sequence: TGTGCCAGCAGCTATCGGGGGGGCTACGAGCAGTACTTC. Residues: CASSYRGGYEQYF.

The rearrangement joins TRBV30 to TRBJ2-1; D is perhaps TRBD1 (5 bases). Trimming stripped 8 bases from V and 4 bases from J, with 15 bases between. CDR3 length equals 13 residues. Germline V gene lookup returns CDR1 GTSNPN and CDR2 SVGIG (reference sequence). The CDR3 reads CAATQQVYNEQFF. CDR3 bases: TGTGCCGCTACCCAACAGGTTTACAATGAGCAGTTCTTC.

The chain's CDR3 is CASSLAGNIQYF. CDR3 in DNA: TGTGCCAGCAGCTTAGCGGGAAACATTCAGTACTTC. J is TRBJ2-4 and V is TRBV7-8; no definite D call. This CDR3 comprises 12 residues. Germline loops: CDR1 SGHVS, CDR2 FQNEAQ. The V end was cut by 0 bases, the J end by 6 bases, with 3 bases between.

The rearrangement uses TRBV28 and TRBJ2-3, with D possibly TRBD1 on 6 matching bases. This CDR3 contains 14 residues. The germline gives CDR1 MDHEN, CDR2 SYDVKM. V was shortened by 8 bases and J by 1 base, with 13 bases between the two germline ends. CDR3: CASAKEGGTDTQYF. CDR3 DNA: TGTGCCAGCGCTAAAGAGGGGGGCACAGATACGCAGTATTTT.

The chain couples TRBV4-2 to TRBJ1-1, with D uncertain. The V end lost 3 bases, the J end lost 10 bases, and 21 bases lay between the germline ends. The CDR3 covers 15 residues. The germline CDR1 and CDR2 sequences are LGHNA and YNFKEQ. The CDR3 DNA reads as TGTGCCAGCAGCCAGCACACAGAGACCGTAGTAGTAGCTTTCTTT. As protein: CASSQHTETVVVAFF.

Turning to this clone: One end of the junction is discordant with germline, which a read error may explain. The rearrangement links TRBV6-5 to TRBJ2-1; 13 bases align to TRBD2. The CDR3 has 13 amino acids. Germline CDR1 MNHEY, CDR2 SVGAGI. The CDR3 DNA is TGTGCCAGCAGTCGGACTAGCGGGGGTTTCTCGATCTTC. Translating gives CASSRTSGGFSIF.

The J gene is TRBJ2-3, the V gene TRBV15; D remains ambiguous. Germline assignment: CDR1 LNHNV and CDR2 YYDKDF (reference sequence). Trimming took 3 bases from V and 2 from J, leaving 9 bases between them. This CDR3 is 14 amino acids long. CDR3 DNA sequence: TGTGCCACCAGCAGGGGCTCAAACACAGATACGCAGTATTTT. Its translation is CATSRGSNTDTQYF.

CDR3 amino acids: CAISESEVRETQYF. CDR3 sequence (DNA): TGTGCCATCAGTGAGTCAGAGGTCAGAGAGACCCAGTACTTC. This chain links TRBV10-3 with TRBJ2-5, with D uncertain. Deletions cut 0 bases from V and 4 bases from J, with 9 bases between. CDR1 is ENHRY, CDR2 SYGVKD, per germline. There are 14 residues in the CDR3.

The chain employs TRBV4-3 and TRBJ2-7; no firm D call. Germline V gene data show CDR1 as LGHNA and CDR2 as YSLEER. The CDR3 totals 15 residues. Trimming left V 0 bases short and J 6 bases short, with 15 bases between. CDR3 nucleotide sequence: TGCGCCAGCAGCCAAGATGTGGGCTTAACTATCGAGCAGTACTTC. Residues: CASSQDVGLTIEQYF.